This T cell receptor beta chain was captured in a study of glioma-infiltrating T cells. Germline V gives CDR1 MDHEN, CDR2 SYDVKM. The CDR3 loop spans 16 amino acids. J gave up 2 bases and V 2 bases, and 7 bases lay outside the gene matches. Amplification of TCR alpha and beta CDR3 regions from RNA used iRepertoire nested multiplex PCR. TCRdb re-called the multiplex PCR reads with MiXCR, one entry per CDR3 protein. The table lists under 200,000 distinct CDR3 sequences, roughly two fifths of them singletons. Study-wide findings and caveats: Above-expected tissue-blood divergence occurred in all gliomas, most in low-grade ones.

This clonotype has ten or more counts. Its antigen is unknown. Sample: glioma tissue, nonneoplastic brain tissue, or PBMCs (not recorded which). V usage is TRBV28 and J usage is TRBJ2-3, with 7 bases that match TRBD2. This TCR came from a human donor with low-grade glioma or glioblastoma, undergoing nonglioma brain surgery, or in good health (not recorded which). The CDR3 loop is CASSLPSGAPTDTQYF. CDR3 bases: TGTGCCAGCAGTTTACCCAGCGGGGCTCCCACAGATACGCAGTATTTT.